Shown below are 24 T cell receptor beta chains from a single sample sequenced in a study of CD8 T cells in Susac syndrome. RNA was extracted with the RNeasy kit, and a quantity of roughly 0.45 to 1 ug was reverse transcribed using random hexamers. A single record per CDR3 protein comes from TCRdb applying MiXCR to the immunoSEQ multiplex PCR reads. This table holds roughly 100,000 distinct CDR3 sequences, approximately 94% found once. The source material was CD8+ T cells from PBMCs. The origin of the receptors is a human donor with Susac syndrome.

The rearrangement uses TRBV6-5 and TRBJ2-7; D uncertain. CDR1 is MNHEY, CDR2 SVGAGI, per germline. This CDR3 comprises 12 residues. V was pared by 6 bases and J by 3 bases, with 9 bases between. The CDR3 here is CASRDGDYEQYF. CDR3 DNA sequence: TGTGCCAGCAGGGACGGAGACTACGAGCAGTACTTC.

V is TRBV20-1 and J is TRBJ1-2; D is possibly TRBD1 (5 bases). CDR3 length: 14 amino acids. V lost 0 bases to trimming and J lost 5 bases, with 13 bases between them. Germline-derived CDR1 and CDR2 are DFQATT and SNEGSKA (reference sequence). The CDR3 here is CSARDLGTSYGYTF. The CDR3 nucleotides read TGCAGTGCTAGAGATTTGGGGACCTCGTATGGCTACACCTTC.

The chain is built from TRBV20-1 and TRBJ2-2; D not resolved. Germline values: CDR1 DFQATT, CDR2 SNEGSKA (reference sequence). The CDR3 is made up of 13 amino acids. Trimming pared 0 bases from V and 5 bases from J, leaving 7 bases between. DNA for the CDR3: TGCAGTGCTAGAGAGGGTGGGACCGGGGAGCTGTTTTTT. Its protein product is CSAREGGTGELFF.

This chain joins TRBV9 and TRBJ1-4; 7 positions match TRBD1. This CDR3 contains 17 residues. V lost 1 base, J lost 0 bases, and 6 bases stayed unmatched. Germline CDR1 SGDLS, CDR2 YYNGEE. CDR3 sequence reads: CASSVTRDSATNEKLFF. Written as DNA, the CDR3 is TGTGCCAGCAGCGTAACTCGGGACAGTGCAACTAATGAAAAACTGTTTTTT.

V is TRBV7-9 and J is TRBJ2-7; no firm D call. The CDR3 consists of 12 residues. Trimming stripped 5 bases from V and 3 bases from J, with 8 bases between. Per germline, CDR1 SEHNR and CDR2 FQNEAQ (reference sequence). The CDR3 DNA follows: TGTGCCAGCAGCGCTAAAGTCTACGAGCAGTACTTC. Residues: CASSAKVYEQYF.

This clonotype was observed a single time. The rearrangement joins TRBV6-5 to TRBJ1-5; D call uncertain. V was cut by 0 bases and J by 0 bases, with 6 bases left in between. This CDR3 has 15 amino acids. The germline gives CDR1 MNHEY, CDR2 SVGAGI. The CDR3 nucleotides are TGTGCCAGCAGTTACTCGACGGGTAGCAATCAGCCCCAGCATTTT. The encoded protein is CASSYSTGSNQPQHF.

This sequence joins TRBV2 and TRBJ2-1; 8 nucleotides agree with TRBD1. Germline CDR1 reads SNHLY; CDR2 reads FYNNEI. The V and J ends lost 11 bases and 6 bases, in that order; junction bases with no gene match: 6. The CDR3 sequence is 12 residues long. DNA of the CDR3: TGTGCCCTAAGGACAGGGAGCAATGAGCAGTTCTTC. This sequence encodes CALRTGSNEQFF.

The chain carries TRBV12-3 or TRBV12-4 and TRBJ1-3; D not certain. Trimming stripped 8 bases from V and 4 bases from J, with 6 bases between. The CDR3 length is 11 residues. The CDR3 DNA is TGTGCCAGCGCAACCGGAAACACCATATATTTT. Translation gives CASATGNTIYF.

The CDR3 loop reads CSAREWRGATYEQYF. In DNA, the CDR3 is TGCAGTGCTAGAGAATGGCGGGGGGCAACCTACGAGCAGTACTTC. V gene TRBV20-1 combines with J gene TRBJ2-7; TRBD2 aligns across 8 bases. The CDR3 has 15 amino acids. Germline-derived CDR1 and CDR2 are DFQATT and SNEGSKA (reference sequence). V dropped 0 bases and J dropped 2; count of bases not matched to a gene: 6.

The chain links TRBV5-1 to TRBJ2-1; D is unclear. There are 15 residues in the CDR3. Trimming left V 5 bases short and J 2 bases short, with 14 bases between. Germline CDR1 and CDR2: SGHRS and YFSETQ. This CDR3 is CASRKGPYTYNEQFF. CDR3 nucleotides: TGCGCCAGCAGAAAAGGGCCCTATACCTACAATGAGCAGTTCTTC.

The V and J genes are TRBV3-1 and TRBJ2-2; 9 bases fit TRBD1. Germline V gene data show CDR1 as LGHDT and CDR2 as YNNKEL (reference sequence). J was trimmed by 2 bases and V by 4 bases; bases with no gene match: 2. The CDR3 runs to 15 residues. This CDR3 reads CASSLTGGNTGELFF. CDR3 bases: TGTGCCAGCAGCCTAACAGGGGGCAACACCGGGGAGCTGTTTTTT.

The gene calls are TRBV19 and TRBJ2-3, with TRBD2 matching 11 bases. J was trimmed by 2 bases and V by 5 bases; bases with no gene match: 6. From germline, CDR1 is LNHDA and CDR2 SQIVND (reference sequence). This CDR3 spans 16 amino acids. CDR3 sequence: CASSVRLAGPTDTQYF. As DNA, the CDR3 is TGTGCCAGTAGTGTCCGACTAGCGGGGCCCACAGATACGCAGTATTTT.

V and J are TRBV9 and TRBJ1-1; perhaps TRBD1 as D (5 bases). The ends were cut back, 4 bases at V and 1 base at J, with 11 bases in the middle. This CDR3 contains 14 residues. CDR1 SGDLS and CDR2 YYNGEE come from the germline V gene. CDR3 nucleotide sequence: TGTGCCAGCAGCACCCAGACAGAGAACACTGAAGCTTTCTTT. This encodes CASSTQTENTEAFF.

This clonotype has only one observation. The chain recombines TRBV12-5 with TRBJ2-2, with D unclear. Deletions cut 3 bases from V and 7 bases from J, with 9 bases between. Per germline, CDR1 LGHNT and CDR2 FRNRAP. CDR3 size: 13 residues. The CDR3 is CASGFLDGGELFF. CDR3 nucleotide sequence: TGTGCTAGTGGTTTCCTGGACGGCGGGGAGCTGTTTTTT.

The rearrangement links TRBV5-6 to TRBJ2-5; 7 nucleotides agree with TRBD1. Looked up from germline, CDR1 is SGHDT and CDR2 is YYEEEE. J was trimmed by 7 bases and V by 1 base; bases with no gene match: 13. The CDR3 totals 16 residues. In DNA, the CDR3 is TGTGCCAGCAGCTTGAGCTCCTGGACAGGAATGAGGACCCAGTACTTC. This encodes CASSLSSWTGMRTQYF.

CDR3 sequence (DNA): TGTGCCAGCAGCTTAGCTCCCATGGGGAATTACAATGAGCAGTTCTTC. It codes for CASSLAPMGNYNEQFF. The rearrangement links TRBV7-6 to TRBJ2-1; D ambiguous. Germline V gives CDR1 SGHVS, CDR2 FNYEAQ. Trimming removed 0 bases at V and 4 bases at J, with 13 bases between. This CDR3 region has 16 residues.

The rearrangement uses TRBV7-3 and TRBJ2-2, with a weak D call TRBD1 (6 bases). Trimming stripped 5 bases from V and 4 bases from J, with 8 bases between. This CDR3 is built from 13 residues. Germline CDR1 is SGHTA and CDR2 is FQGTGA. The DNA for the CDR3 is TGTGCCAGCAGCACGGACAGCACCGGGGAGCTGTTTTTT. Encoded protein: CASSTDSTGELFF. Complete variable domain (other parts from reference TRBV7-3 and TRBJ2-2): GAGVSQTPSNKVTEKGKYVELRCDPISGHTALYWYRQSLGQGPEFLIYFQGTGAADDSGLPNDRFFAVRPEGSVSTLKIQRTERGDSAVYLCASSTDSTGELFFGEGSRLTVL.

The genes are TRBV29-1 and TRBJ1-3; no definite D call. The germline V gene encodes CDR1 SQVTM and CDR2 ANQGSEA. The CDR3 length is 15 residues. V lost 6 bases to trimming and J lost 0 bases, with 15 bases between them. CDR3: CSVVHWESSGNTIYF. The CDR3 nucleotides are TGCAGCGTCGTACATTGGGAAAGCTCTGGAAACACCATATATTTT.

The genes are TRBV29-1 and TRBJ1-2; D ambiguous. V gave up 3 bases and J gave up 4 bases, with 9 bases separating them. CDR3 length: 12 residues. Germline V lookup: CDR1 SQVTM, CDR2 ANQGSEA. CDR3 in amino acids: CSVEGLPYGYTF. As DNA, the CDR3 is TGCAGCGTTGAGGGGTTACCCTATGGCTACACCTTC.

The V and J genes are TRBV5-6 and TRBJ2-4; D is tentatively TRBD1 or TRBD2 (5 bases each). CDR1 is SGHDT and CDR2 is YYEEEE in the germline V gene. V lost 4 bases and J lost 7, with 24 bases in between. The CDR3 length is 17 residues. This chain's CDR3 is CASSPFLDVGTENIQYF. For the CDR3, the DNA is TGTGCCAGCAGCCCATTTCTGGACGTCGGGACGGAGAACATTCAGTACTTC.

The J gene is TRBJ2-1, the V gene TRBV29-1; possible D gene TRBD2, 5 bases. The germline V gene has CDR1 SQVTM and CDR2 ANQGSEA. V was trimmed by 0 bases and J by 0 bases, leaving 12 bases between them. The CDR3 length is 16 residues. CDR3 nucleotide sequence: TGCAGCGTTGAAGATCGGGGAGTCGACTCCTACAATGAGCAGTTCTTC. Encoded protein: CSVEDRGVDSYNEQFF.

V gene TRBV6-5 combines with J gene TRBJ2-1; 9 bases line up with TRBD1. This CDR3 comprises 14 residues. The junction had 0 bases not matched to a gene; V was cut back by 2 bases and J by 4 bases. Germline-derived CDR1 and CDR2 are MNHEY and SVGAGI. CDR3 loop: CASSYGQGYNEQFF. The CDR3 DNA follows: TGTGCCAGCAGTTACGGACAGGGGTACAATGAGCAGTTCTTC.

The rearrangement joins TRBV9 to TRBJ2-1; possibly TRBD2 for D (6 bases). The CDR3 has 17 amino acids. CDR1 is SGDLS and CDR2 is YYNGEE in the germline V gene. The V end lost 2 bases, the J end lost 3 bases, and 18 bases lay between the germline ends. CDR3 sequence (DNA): TGTGCCAGCAGCGTCGAGGGACTCGCGATTAGCTACAATGAGCAGTTCTTC. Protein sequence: CASSVEGLAISYNEQFF. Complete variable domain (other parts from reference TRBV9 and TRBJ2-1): DSGVTQTPKHLITATGQRVTLRCSPRSGDLSVYWYQQSLDQGLQFLIQYYNGEERAKGNILERFSAQQFPDLHSELNLSSLELGDSALYFCASSVEGLAISYNEQFFGPGTRLTVL.

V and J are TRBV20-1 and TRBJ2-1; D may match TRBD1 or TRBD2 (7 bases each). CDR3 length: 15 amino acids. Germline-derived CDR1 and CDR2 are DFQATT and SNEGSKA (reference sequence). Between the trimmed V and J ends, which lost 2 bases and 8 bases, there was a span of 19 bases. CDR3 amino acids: CSARKAGGDLHEQFF. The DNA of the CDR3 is TGCAGTGCTAGAAAGGCAGGGGGGGATCTTCATGAGCAGTTCTTC.